This T cell receptor beta chain was documented in a study of T cell responses to AZD1222 COVID-19 vaccine. Study at large: Timing groups of about 4 and about 12 weeks for second doses were pooled. Findings of the study overall: White British people made up most donors, females outnumbered males, and clonal diversity was possibly underestimated.

Method: immunoSEQ multiplex PCR; TCRdb's copy keeps in-frame clones and lacks some. The sample shows fewer than 110,000 clones, 75% to 90% of them seen only once. This clone was observed a few times. Its specificity is not known. The trim removed 2 bases at V and 9 bases at J, leaving 9 bases unmatched. There are 15 residues in the CDR3. Germline lookup yields CDR1 SGHTS and CDR2 YDEGEE. The chain recombines TRBV5-8 with TRBJ2-1; 9 bases are shared with TRBD2. This TCR was sampled from an adult in good health. This specimen consisted of peripheral blood, obtained on day 0 of AZD1222 vaccination. CDR3 coding DNA: TGTGCCAGCAGCTTCCATGGGCGGGAGGGCACTGAGCAGTTCTTC. It specifies CASSFHGREGTEQFF.